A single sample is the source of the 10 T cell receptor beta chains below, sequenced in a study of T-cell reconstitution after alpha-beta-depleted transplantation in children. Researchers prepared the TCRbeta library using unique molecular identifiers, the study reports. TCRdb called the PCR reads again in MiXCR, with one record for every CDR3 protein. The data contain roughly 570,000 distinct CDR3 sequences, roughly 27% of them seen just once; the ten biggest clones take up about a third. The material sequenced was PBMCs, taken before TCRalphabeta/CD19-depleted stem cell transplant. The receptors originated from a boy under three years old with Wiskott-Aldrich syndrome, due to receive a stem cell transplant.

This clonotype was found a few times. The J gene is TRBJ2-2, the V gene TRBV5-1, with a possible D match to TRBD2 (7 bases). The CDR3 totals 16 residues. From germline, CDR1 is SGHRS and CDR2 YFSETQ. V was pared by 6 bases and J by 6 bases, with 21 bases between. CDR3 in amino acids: CASTVGGGAGSGELFF. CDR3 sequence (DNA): TGCGCCAGCACCGTCGGTGGGGGGGCCGGATCCGGGGAGCTGTTTTTT.

This CDR3 reads CASSLAGGQRTYNEQFF. In DNA form, the CDR3 reads TGTGCCAGCAGCTTGGCCGGGGGGCAAAGGACCTACAATGAGCAGTTCTTC. The chain uses TRBV5-6 and TRBJ2-1; D possibly corresponds to TRBD2 (7 bases). Germline assignment: CDR1 SGHDT and CDR2 YYEEEE. The germline V and J ends were trimmed by 0 bases and 2 bases, with 15 bases remaining between them. The CDR3 length is 17 residues.

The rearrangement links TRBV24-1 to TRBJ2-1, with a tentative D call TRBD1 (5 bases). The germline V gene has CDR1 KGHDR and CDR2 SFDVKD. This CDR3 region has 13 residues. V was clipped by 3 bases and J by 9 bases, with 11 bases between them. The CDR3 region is CATSDQGFGEQFF. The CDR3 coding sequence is TGTGCCACCAGTGATCAGGGTTTTGGTGAGCAGTTCTTC.

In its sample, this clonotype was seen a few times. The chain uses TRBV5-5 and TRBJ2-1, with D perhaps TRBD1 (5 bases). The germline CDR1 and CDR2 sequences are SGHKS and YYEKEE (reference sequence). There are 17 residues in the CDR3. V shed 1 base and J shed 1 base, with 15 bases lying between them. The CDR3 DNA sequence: TGTGCCAGCAGCTTGAGGGGCCTAAGGGGATCCTACAATGAGCAGTTCTTC. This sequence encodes CASSLRGLRGSYNEQFF.

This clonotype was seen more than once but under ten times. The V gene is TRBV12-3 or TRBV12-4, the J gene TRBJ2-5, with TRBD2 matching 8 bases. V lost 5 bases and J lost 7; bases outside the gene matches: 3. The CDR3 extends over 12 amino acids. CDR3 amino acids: CASSVREGTQYF. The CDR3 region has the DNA TGTGCCAGCAGTGTCCGGGAGGGGACCCAGTACTTC.

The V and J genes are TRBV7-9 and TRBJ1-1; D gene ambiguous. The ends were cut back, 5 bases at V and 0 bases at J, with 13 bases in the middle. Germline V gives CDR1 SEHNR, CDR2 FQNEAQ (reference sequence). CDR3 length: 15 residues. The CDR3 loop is CASSRPLGMNTEAFF. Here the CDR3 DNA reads TGTGCCAGCAGCCGGCCCCTAGGTATGAACACTGAAGCTTTCTTT.

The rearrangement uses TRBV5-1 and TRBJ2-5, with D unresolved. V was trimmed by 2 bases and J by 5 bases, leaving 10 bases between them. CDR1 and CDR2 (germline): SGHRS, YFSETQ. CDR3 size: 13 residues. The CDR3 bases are TGCGCCAGCAGCTTCGGCAAGCAGGAGACCCAGTACTTC. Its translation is CASSFGKQETQYF.

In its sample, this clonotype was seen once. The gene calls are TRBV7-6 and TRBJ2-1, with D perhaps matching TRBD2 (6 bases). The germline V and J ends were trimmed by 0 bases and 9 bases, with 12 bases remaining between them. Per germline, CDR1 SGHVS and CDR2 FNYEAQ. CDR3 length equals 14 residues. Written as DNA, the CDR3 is TGTGCCAGCAGCTTAGCGATCTCGGAGGGTGAGCAGTTCTTC. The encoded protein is CASSLAISEGEQFF.

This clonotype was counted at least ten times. The CDR3 bases are TGTGCCAGCAGCCAAGGACTAGCGGGAGTGAATGAGCAGTTCTTC. It encodes CASSQGLAGVNEQFF. V is TRBV4-2 and J is TRBJ2-1; 12 bases align to TRBD2. The V gene's germline CDR1 is LGHNA and CDR2 YNFKEQ. The CDR3 sequence is 15 residues long. V lost 1 base to trimming and J lost 7 bases; unmatched junction nucleotides: 2.

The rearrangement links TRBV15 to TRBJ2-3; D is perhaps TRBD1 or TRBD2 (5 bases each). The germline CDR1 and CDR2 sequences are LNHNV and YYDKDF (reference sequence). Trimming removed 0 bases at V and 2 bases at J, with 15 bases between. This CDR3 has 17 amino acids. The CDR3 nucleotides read TGTGCCACCAGCAGAGATTCCCCTGGGGGAAACACAGATACGCAGTATTTT. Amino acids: CATSRDSPGGNTDTQYF.